These 26 T cell receptor beta chains share one sample of origin, sequenced in a study of OX40 agonist ivuxolimab in advanced cancers. Clones were read by immunoSEQ multiplex PCR, and TCRdb kept only the in-frame ones, dropping some. There are some 77,000 clones in the sample; approximately 86% occur only once, and 0.85% to 1.4% lies in the top ten. The sample in question was CD4+ or CD8+ T cells sorted from blood, obtained in a trial of the OX40 agonist ivuxolimab. All receptors derive from an adult with an advanced solid tumor such as melanoma, head and neck, liver or kidney cancer.

The chain uses TRBV28 and TRBJ1-2, with D possibly TRBD1 on 6 matching bases. The CDR3 length is 12 residues. Trimming stripped 1 base from V and 7 bases from J, with 7 bases between. From germline, CDR1 is MDHEN and CDR2 SYDVKM. The chain's CDR3 is CASSLSGVGYTF. CDR3 nucleotides: TGTGCCAGCAGTTTATCAGGGGTTGGCTACACCTTC.

The V call is TRBV19, the J call TRBJ1-1; the D is unclear. Germline lookup yields CDR1 LNHDA and CDR2 SQIVND (reference sequence). This CDR3 spans 12 amino acids. Trimming cost V 0 bases and J 8 bases, with 7 bases left between them. The DNA of the CDR3 is TGTGCCAGTAGTATAGAGGGGTTGGAAGCTTTCTTT. The encoded protein is CASSIEGLEAFF.

V is TRBV2 and J is TRBJ1-4; TRBD1 might be the D (5 bases). Trimming left V 4 bases short and J 8 bases short, with 11 bases between. The CDR3 covers 13 residues. Germline CDR1 SNHLY, CDR2 FYNNEI. CDR3 in DNA: TGTGCCAGCAGTGCCAGGGAGTGGGAAAAACTGTTTTTT. Its protein product is CASSAREWEKLFF.

The gene calls are TRBV28 and TRBJ1-3; D might be TRBD1 (5 bases). This CDR3 is built from 16 residues. Trimming cost V 7 bases and J 4 bases, with 20 bases left between them. Germline CDR1 reads MDHEN; CDR2 reads SYDVKM. CDR3 sequence reads: CASINFGGTGGNTIYF. CDR3 DNA: TGTGCCAGCATCAACTTCGGGGGGACTGGAGGAAACACCATATATTTT.

The chain has TRBV5-1 and TRBJ2-2; 15 bases are shared with TRBD2. Germline V gene lookup returns CDR1 SGHRS and CDR2 YFSETQ. The CDR3 runs 16 residues. V shed 4 bases and J 5 bases; nucleotides not matched to a gene: 3. The CDR3 sequence: CASSKGLAGGTGELFF. CDR3 coding DNA: TGCGCCAGCAGCAAGGGACTAGCGGGAGGTACCGGGGAGCTGTTTTTT.

V gene TRBV6-5 combines with J gene TRBJ1-2; D is undetermined. Between the trimmed V and J ends, which lost 1 base and 3 bases, there was a span of 12 bases. CDR3 length: 15 amino acids. CDR1 is MNHEY, CDR2 SVGAGI, per germline. CDR3 in amino acids: CASSYYGGYDYGYTF. DNA of the CDR3: TGTGCCAGCAGTTACTACGGCGGCTACGACTATGGCTACACCTTC.

CDR3: CSVQLAGGPREQYF. CDR3 coding DNA: TGCAGCGTTCAGCTAGCGGGAGGGCCTCGGGAGCAGTACTTC. The chain has TRBV29-1 and TRBJ2-7; TRBD2 agrees at 12 bases. The CDR3 is 14 amino acids. Germline trimming cut 5 bases from V and 7 bases from J; bases unmatched to any gene: 9. Germline V gene data show CDR1 as SQVTM and CDR2 as ANQGSEA.

The sample holds a few counts of this clone. The V call is TRBV28, the J call TRBJ1-5; D gene uncertain. Trimming shortened V by 7 bases and J by 4 bases, and 17 bases separated the two germline ends. The CDR3 spans 15 residues. Germline CDR1 is MDHEN and CDR2 is SYDVKM. As DNA, the CDR3 is TGTGCCAGCACCTCCCCGGAGGGCTTGAATCAGCCCCAGCATTTT. It translates to CASTSPEGLNQPQHF.

The rearrangement links TRBV5-6 to TRBJ1-2, with TRBD1 identical over 9 bases. The trim removed 6 bases at V and 3 bases at J, leaving 6 bases unmatched. In germline, CDR1 is SGHDT, CDR2 YYEEEE. The CDR3 extends over 14 amino acids. CDR3 residues: CASIIRDRDYGYTF. The CDR3 DNA reads as TGTGCCAGCATCATCCGGGACAGGGACTATGGCTACACCTTC.

This rearrangement joins TRBV19 to TRBJ1-5; the D gene is possibly TRBD1 (5 bases). The CDR3 consists of 13 residues. Germline-derived CDR1 and CDR2 are LNHDA and SQIVND (reference sequence). V was clipped by 3 bases and J by 6 bases, with 9 bases between them. For the CDR3, the DNA is TGTGCCAGTAGTATGGGGGTCGGTCAGCCCCAGCATTTT. This translates into CASSMGVGQPQHF.

The rearrangement uses TRBV6-6 and TRBJ2-5; weak D call: TRBD1 (5 bases). Per the germline V gene, CDR1 is MNHNY and CDR2 is SVGAGI (reference sequence). CDR3 length equals 14 residues. The V end was cut by 4 bases, the J end by 3 bases, with 12 bases between. The CDR3 protein is CASSSPTAKETQYF. CDR3 nucleotides: TGTGCCAGCAGTTCTCCGACAGCTAAAGAGACCCAGTACTTC.

The chain joins TRBV28 to TRBJ2-7, with a tentative D call TRBD1 (7 bases). Trimming took off 2 bases at V and 6 bases at J, with 14 bases between the two ends. This CDR3 is built from 14 residues. Germline loops: CDR1 MDHEN, CDR2 SYDVKM. The DNA of the CDR3 is TGTGCCAGCAGTTTAGGAGGGCAGGGGGGCGAGCAGTACTTC. Protein product: CASSLGGQGGEQYF. Full variable domain (remainder filled in from reference TRBV28 and TRBJ2-7): DVKVTQSSRYLVKRTGEKVFLECVQDMDHENMFWYRQDPGLGLRLIYFSYDVKMKEKGDIPEGYSVSREKKERFSLILESASTNQTSMYLCASSLGGQGGEQYFGPGTRLTVT.

This chain joins TRBV7-2 and TRBJ2-3, with 9 positions matching TRBD2. The CDR3 loop spans 17 amino acids. Germline V gene sequence: CDR1 SGHTA, CDR2 FQGNSA. V shed 8 bases, J shed 1 base, and the junction held 13 bases outside the gene matches. The CDR3, as DNA: TGTGCCAGCTCCCCGCTCGCGGGAGGGCCGGGCACAGATACGCAGTATTTT. It yields the protein CASSPLAGGPGTDTQYF. Complete variable domain (other parts from reference TRBV7-2 and TRBJ2-3): GAGVSQSPSNKVTEKGKDVELRCDPISGHTALYWYRQSLGQGLEFLIYFQGNSAPDKSGLPSDRFSAERTGGSVSTLTIQRTQQEDSAVYLCASSPLAGGPGTDTQYFGPGTRLTVL.

J is TRBJ2-7 and V is TRBV5-1, with a possible D match to TRBD2 (5 bases). Looked up from germline, CDR1 is SGHRS and CDR2 is YFSETQ. V was pared by 7 bases and J by 6 bases, with 23 bases between. The CDR3 extends over 15 amino acids. The chain's CDR3 is CASYRGSDTLSEQYF. In nucleotides, the CDR3 is TGCGCCAGCTACCGGGGTAGCGATACACTCTCCGAGCAGTACTTC. The variable domain in full, with the rest retrieved from reference TRBV5-1 and TRBJ2-7, is KAGVTQTPRYLIKTRGQQVTLSCSPISGHRSVSWYQQTPGQGLQFLFEYFSETQRNKGNFPGRFSGRQFSNSRSEMNVSTLELGDSALYLCASYRGSDTLSEQYFGPGTRLTVT.

The chain links TRBV10-3 to TRBJ2-5, with D possibly being TRBD1 (6 bases). Trimming removed 6 bases from V and 5 bases from J, with 22 bases in between. CDR3 length equals 16 residues. Per germline, CDR1 ENHRY and CDR2 SYGVKD. The CDR3 region is CAISARGPVVKETQYF. DNA for the CDR3: TGTGCCATCAGCGCCAGGGGCCCTGTTGTAAAGGAGACCCAGTACTTC.

This chain uses TRBV7-2 with TRBJ2-5; 7 bases are a match to TRBD2. The CDR3 covers 15 residues. The junction had 8 bases not matched to a gene; V was cut back by 3 bases and J by 4 bases. Germline-derived CDR1 and CDR2 are SGHTA and FQGNSA. The CDR3 DNA reads as TGTGCCAGCAGCTTCGTGGGAGGGCCAATAGAGACCCAGTACTTC. Translated, it gives CASSFVGGPIETQYF.

The rearrangement links TRBV6-1 to TRBJ1-4; 11 bases match TRBD1. Unmatched junction bases numbered 3, after V lost 7 bases and J lost 8 bases. This CDR3 has 13 residues. The germline V gene encodes CDR1 MNHNS and CDR2 SASEGT. CDR3 bases: TGTGCCAGCATAGGGACAGGGGGAGAAAAACTGTTTTTT. This gives the protein CASIGTGGEKLFF.

The V and J genes are TRBV6-1 and TRBJ2-6; D gene uncertain. From germline, CDR1 is MNHNS and CDR2 SASEGT. The CDR3 is made up of 13 amino acids. Trimming took 7 bases from V and 1 from J, leaving 5 bases between them. As DNA, the CDR3 is TGTGCCAGCACGGGTTCTGGGGCCAACGTCCTGACTTTC. As protein: CASTGSGANVLTF.

CDR3 DNA: TGTGCCAGCAGCCCACCTAGCGGGAGGGCCGGTACCGGGGAGCTGTTTTTT. It encodes CASSPPSGRAGTGELFF. This chain joins TRBV7-9 and TRBJ2-2; 12 bases line up with TRBD2. There are 17 residues in the CDR3. V was pared by 5 bases and J by 5 bases, with 9 bases of the junction left unmatched. Germline CDR1 SEHNR, CDR2 FQNEAQ (reference sequence).

The CDR3 nucleotides read TGTGCCAGCAGCCCACAAGATTCAGGGAAAGCTTTCTTT. This sequence encodes CASSPQDSGKAFF. J is TRBJ1-1 and V is TRBV5-6, with D maybe TRBD1 (5 bases). The CDR3 spans 13 residues. Trimming took off 4 bases at V and 9 bases at J, with 16 bases between the two ends. In germline, CDR1 is SGHDT, CDR2 YYEEEE.

The chain has TRBV5-1 and TRBJ2-1; D may match TRBD1 or TRBD2 (5 bases each). Germline assignment: CDR1 SGHRS and CDR2 YFSETQ. This CDR3 contains 13 residues. Trimming stripped 6 bases from V and 9 bases from J, with 16 bases between. The chain's CDR3 is CASTEGRLPEQFF. CDR3 DNA sequence: TGCGCCAGCACCGAGGGACGCCTCCCTGAGCAGTTCTTC.

The rearrangement uses TRBV6-5 and TRBJ1-6; weak D call: TRBD1 (5 bases). In germline, CDR1 is MNHEY, CDR2 SVGAGI. The V end was cut by 0 bases, the J end by 7 bases, with 10 bases between. This CDR3 region has 15 residues. Here the CDR3 DNA reads TGTGCCAGCAGTTACTCGGGGGGAGTCAATTCACCCCTCCACTTT. This sequence encodes CASSYSGGVNSPLHF.

The chain combines TRBV11-2 with TRBJ1-3; D call uncertain. CDR3 length: 14 residues. Trimming took off 1 base at V and 7 bases at J, with 11 bases between the two ends. Germline V gene lookup returns CDR1 SGHAT and CDR2 FQNNGV. The chain's CDR3 is CASSLVRASNTIYF. In DNA, the CDR3 is TGTGCCAGCAGCTTAGTTAGGGCAAGTAACACCATATATTTT.

The chain uses TRBV19 and TRBJ2-1; a weak D match, TRBD2 (6 bases). CDR1 and CDR2 from the germline V gene are LNHDA and SQIVND (reference sequence). The CDR3 sequence is 16 residues long. The ends were cut back, 5 bases at V and 8 bases at J, with 22 bases in the middle. DNA for the CDR3: TGTGCCAGTAGTGGCTTTGGCGGCGGGAATATGGATGAGCAGTTCTTC. This encodes CASSGFGGGNMDEQFF. The whole variable domain, remainder taken from reference TRBV19 and TRBJ2-1, is DGGITQSPKYLFRKEGQNVTLSCEQNLNHDAMYWYRQDPGQGLRLIYYSQIVNDFQKGDIAEGYSVSREKKESFPLTVTSAQKNPTAFYLCASSGFGGGNMDEQFFGPGTRLTVL.

The gene calls are TRBV18 and TRBJ2-7, with D unresolved. CDR1 and CDR2 (germline): KGHSH, LQKENI. The V and J ends lost 3 bases and 0 bases respectively, with 9 bases between them. The CDR3 loop spans 14 amino acids. Here the CDR3 reads CASSPYPSSYEQYF. The CDR3 nucleotides are TGTGCCAGCTCACCGTATCCATCCTCCTACGAGCAGTACTTC.

The genes are TRBV19 and TRBJ2-1; either TRBD1 or TRBD2 may fit D (7 bases each). Germline values: CDR1 LNHDA, CDR2 SQIVND (reference sequence). The CDR3 spans 14 residues. With 3 bases removed from V and 5 bases from J, the gap between germline ends came to 11 bases. The CDR3 DNA is TGTGCCAGTAGTATGGGGGGGACAGACAATGAGCAGTTCTTC. Its protein is CASSMGGTDNEQFF.